This T cell receptor beta chain was profiled in a study of T cell responses to AZD1222 COVID-19 vaccine. In its sample, this clone was seen once. Profiling relied on immunoSEQ multiplex PCR, and the TCRdb table lists in-frame clones only, not all of them. Among roughly 170,000 clones listed, 90% were seen once. There are 15 residues in the CDR3. Between the trimmed V and J ends, which lost 4 bases and 1 base, there was a span of 11 bases. Germline CDR1 and CDR2: SGHDT and YYEEEE. The sequences come from peripheral blood, collected on day 0 of AZD1222 vaccination. The receptor was derived from an adult in good health. The V call is TRBV5-6, the J call TRBJ2-2; the D call may be TRBD1 or TRBD2 (6 bases each). CDR3: CASSNGGLNTGELFF. CDR3 nucleotides: TGTGCCAGCAGCAACGGGGGCCTGAACACCGGGGAGCTGTTTTTT.